The 7 T cell receptor beta chains in this list originate from one sample, sequenced in a study of OX40 agonist ivuxolimab in advanced cancers. Using immunoSEQ multiplex PCR, the repertoire was profiled, and TCRdb retains in-frame clones only, with some absent. The sample consists of some 87,000 clones, over 75% of them appearing once. The input for sequencing was CD4+ or CD8+ T cells sorted from blood, taken in a trial of the OX40 agonist ivuxolimab. The receptor source for this set is an adult with an advanced solid tumor such as melanoma, head and neck, liver or kidney cancer.

The rearrangement links TRBV5-8 to TRBJ2-5; TRBD1 agrees at 7 bases. This CDR3 is 14 amino acids long. Germline CDR1 is SGHTS and CDR2 is YDEGEE. The junction had 5 bases not matched to a gene; V was cut back by 4 bases and J by 2 bases. CDR3 DNA: TGTGCCAGCAGCCTTCTGACAGGGCAAGAGACCCAGTACTTC. This translates into CASSLLTGQETQYF.

The chain has TRBV5-5 and TRBJ1-1; TRBD1 might be the D (5 bases). V was trimmed by 4 bases and J by 2 bases, leaving 12 bases between them. The CDR3 spans 14 residues. Germline assignment: CDR1 SGHKS and CDR2 YYEKEE (reference sequence). CDR3 nucleotide sequence: TGTGCCAGCAGCCGAGAACAGGCTAACACTGAAGCTTTCTTT. This codes for CASSREQANTEAFF.

The V call is TRBV7-8, the J call TRBJ1-5; D uncertain. The CDR3 has 15 amino acids. Trimming removed 1 base from V and 0 bases from J, with 7 bases in between. Germline V lookup: CDR1 SGHVS, CDR2 FQNEAQ. CDR3 bases: TGTGCCAGCAGCTTAGGCGCCGTTAGCAATCAGCCCCAGCATTTT. Translating gives CASSLGAVSNQPQHF.

CDR3 region: CASSLGLAGNEQFF. CDR3 DNA: TGTGCCAGCAGCTTGGGCCTAGCGGGTAATGAGCAGTTCTTC. The chain uses TRBV11-3 and TRBJ2-1; TRBD2 matches 8 bases. From germline, CDR1 is SGHNT and CDR2 YENEEA. The CDR3 is 14 amino acids. V gave up 3 bases and J gave up 7 bases; unmatched junction bases: 5. The full variable domain, completed using reference TRBV11-3 and TRBJ2-1, is EAGVVQSPRYKIIEKKQPVAFWCNPISGHNTLYWYLQNLGQGPELLIRYENEEAVDDSQLPKDRFSAERLKGVDSTLKIQPAELGDSAVYLCASSLGLAGNEQFFGPGTRLTVL.

This chain joins TRBV6-6 and TRBJ2-7, with TRBD2 identical over 7 bases. The CDR3 length is 12 residues. The V gene's germline CDR1 is MNHNY and CDR2 SVGAGI (reference sequence). Unmatched junction bases numbered 5, after V lost 6 bases and J lost 6 bases. CDR3 loop: CASSSWGGEQYF. The CDR3 DNA follows: TGTGCCAGCAGCTCGTGGGGGGGCGAGCAGTACTTC.

The chain recombines TRBV12-5 with TRBJ1-3, with 7 nucleotides matching TRBD1. Trimming cost V 1 base and J 4 bases; bases outside gene matches: 1. The CDR3 runs to 14 residues. The germline V gene has CDR1 LGHNT and CDR2 FRNRAP. The CDR3 nucleotides are TGTGCTAGTGGTTTGGAGGGGGCCGGAAACACCATATATTTT. This translates into CASGLEGAGNTIYF.

V and J are TRBV30 and TRBJ1-2; no firm D call. This CDR3 region has 12 residues. From germline, CDR1 is GTSNPN and CDR2 SVGIG (reference sequence). Trimming took 5 bases from V and 2 from J, leaving 9 bases between them. CDR3 sequence: CAWGSRNYGYTF. DNA for the CDR3: TGTGCCTGGGGTTCGCGAAACTATGGCTACACCTTC.